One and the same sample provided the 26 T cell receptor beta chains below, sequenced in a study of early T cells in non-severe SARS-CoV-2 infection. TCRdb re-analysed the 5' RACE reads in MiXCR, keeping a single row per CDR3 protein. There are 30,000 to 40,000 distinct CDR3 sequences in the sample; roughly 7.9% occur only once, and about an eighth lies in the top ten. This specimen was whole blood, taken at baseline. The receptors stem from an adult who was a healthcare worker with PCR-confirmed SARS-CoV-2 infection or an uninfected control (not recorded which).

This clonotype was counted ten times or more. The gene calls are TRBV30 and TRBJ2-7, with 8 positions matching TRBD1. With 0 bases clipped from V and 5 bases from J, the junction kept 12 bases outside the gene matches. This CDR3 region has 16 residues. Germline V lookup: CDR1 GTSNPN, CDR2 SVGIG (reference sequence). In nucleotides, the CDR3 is TGTGCCTGGAGTGTAACGGGGAGCAGGGGGCTCCACGAGCAGTACTTC. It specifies CAWSVTGSRGLHEQYF.

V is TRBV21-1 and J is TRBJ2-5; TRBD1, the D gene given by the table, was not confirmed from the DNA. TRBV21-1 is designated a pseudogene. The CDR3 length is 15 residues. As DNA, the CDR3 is TGTGCCAGCAGCAAAGAAGGACAGATCGGGGAGACCCAGTACTTC. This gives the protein CASSKEGQIGETQYF.

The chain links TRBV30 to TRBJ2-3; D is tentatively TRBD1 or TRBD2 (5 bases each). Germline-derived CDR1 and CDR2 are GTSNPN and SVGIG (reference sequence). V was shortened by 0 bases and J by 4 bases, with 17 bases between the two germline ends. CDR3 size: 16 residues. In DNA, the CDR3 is TGTGCCTGGAGTGTAAAGGTTCAGGGACCCGCAGATACGCAGTATTTT. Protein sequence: CAWSVKVQGPADTQYF.

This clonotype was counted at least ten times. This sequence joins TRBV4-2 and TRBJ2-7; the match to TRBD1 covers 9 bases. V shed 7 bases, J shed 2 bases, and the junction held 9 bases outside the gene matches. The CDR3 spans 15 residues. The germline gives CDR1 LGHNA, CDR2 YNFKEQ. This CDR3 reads CASKSGTGLTYEQYF. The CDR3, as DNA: TGTGCCAGCAAGTCGGGGACAGGGCTTACCTACGAGCAGTACTTC.

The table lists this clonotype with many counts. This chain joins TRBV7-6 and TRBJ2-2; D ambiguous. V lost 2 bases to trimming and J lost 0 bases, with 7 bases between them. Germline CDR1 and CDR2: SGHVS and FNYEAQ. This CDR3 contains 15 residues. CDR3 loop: CASSLQVANTGELFF. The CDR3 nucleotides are TGTGCCAGCAGCTTACAAGTGGCGAACACCGGGGAGCTGTTTTTT.

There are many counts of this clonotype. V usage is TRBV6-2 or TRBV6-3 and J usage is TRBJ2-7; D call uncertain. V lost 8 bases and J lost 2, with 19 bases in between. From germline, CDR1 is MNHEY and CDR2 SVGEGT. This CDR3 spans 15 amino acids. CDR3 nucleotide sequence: TGTGCCAGCGGTGCCCGAGGACGGCTCCCCTACGAGCAGTACTTC. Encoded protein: CASGARGRLPYEQYF.

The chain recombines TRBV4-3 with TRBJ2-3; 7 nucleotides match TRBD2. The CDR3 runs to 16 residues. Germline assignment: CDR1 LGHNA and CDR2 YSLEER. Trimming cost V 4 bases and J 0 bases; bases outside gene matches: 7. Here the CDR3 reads CASSRILALSTDTQYF. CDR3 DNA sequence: TGCGCCAGCAGCCGAATACTAGCGTTGAGCACAGATACGCAGTATTTT.

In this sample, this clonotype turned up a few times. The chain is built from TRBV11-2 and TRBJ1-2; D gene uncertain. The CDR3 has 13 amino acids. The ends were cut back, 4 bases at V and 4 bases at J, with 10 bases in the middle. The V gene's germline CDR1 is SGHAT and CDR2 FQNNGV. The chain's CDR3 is CASSWKGSYGYTF. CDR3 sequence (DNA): TGTGCCAGCAGCTGGAAGGGCAGCTATGGCTACACCTTC.

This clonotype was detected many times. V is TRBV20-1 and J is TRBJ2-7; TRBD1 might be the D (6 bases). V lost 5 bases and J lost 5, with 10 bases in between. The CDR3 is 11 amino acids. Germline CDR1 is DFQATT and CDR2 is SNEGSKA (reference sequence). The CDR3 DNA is TGCAGTGCTTCAACAGGGAACGAGCAGTACTTC. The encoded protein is CSASTGNEQYF.

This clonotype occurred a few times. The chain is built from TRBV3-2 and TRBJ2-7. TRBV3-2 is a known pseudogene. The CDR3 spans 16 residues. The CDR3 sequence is CASSQAGAASSYEQYF. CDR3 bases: TGTGCCAGCAGCCAAGCAGGTGCGGCGAGCTCCTACGAGCAGTACTTC.

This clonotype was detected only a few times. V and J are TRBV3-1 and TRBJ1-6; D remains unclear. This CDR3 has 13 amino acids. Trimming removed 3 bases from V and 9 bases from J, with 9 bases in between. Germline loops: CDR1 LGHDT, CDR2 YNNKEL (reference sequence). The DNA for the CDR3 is TGTGCCAGCAGCCAGCCGGACGGTTCACCCCTCCACTTT. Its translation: CASSQPDGSPLHF.

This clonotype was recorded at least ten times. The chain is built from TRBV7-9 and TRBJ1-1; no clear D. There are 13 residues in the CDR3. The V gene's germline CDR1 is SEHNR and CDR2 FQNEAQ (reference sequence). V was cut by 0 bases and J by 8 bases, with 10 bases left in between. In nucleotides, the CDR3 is TGTGCCAGCAGCTTAGCGGGCGGTGAGGAAGCTTTCTTT. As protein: CASSLAGGEEAFF.

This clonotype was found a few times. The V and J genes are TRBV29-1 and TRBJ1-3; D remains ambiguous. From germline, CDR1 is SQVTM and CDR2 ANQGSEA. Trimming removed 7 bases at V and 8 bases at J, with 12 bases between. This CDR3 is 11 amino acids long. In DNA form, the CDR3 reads TGCAGCGCTGAGTTGGGGTACACCATATATTTT. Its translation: CSAELGYTIYF.

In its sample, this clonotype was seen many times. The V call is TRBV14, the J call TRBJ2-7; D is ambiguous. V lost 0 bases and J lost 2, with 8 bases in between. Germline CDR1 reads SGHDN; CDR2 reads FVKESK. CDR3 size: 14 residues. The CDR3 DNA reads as TGTGCCAGCAGCCAAGAAAACAGACCCTACGAGCAGTACTTC. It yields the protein CASSQENRPYEQYF.

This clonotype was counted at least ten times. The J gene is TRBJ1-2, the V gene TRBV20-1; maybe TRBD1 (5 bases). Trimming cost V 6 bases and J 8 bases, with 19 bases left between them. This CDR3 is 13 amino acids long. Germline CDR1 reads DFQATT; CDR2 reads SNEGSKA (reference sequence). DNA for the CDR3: TGCAGTGCAGCCTACGGAGGGGAAAGGGGCTACACCTTC. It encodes CSAAYGGERGYTF.

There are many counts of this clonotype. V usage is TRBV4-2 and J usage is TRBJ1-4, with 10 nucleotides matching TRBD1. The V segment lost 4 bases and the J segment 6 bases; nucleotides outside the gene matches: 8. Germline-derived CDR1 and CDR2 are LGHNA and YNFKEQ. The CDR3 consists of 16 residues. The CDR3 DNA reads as TGTGCCAGCAGCCCAAAAAGTGGGACAGGGGATGAAAAACTGTTTTTT. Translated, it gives CASSPKSGTGDEKLFF.

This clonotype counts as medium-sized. This chain's CDR3 is CSVNSGTASYNEQFF. CDR3 nucleotide sequence: TGCAGTGTCAATAGCGGGACAGCCTCCTACAATGAGCAGTTCTTC. This chain connects TRBV20-1 to TRBJ2-1; D possibly corresponds to TRBD2 (8 bases). This CDR3 comprises 15 residues. Germline CDR1 reads DFQATT; CDR2 reads SNEGSKA (reference sequence). V was trimmed by 7 bases and J by 0 bases, leaving 16 bases between them.

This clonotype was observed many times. The CDR3 here is CSARWGAPNSPLHF. The CDR3 coding sequence is TGCAGTGCTAGGTGGGGGGCGCCGAATTCACCCCTCCACTTT. The rearrangement links TRBV20-1 to TRBJ1-6; a possible D gene is TRBD1 (6 bases). The length of the CDR3 is 14 residues. Trimming cost V 3 bases and J 7 bases, with 13 bases left between them. The germline V gene has CDR1 DFQATT and CDR2 SNEGSKA (reference sequence).

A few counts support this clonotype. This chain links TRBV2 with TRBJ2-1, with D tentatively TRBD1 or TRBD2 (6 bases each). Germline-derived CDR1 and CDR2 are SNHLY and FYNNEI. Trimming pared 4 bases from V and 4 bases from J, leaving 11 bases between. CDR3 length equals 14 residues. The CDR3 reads CASSVGGGYNEQFF. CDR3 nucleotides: TGTGCCAGCAGTGTTGGAGGGGGGTACAATGAGCAGTTCTTC.

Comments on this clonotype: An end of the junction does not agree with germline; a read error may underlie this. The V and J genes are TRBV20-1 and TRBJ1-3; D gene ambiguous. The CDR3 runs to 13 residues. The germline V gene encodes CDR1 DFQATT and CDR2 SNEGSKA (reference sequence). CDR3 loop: CSARGDSGNTIYF. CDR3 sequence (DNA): TGCAGTGCAAGAGGAGACTCTGGAAACACCATATATTTT.

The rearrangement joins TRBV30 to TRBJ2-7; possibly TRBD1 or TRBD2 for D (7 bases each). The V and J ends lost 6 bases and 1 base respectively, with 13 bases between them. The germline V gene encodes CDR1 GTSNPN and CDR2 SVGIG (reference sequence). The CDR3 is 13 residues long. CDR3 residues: CACYRGGSYEQYF. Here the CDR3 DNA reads TGTGCCTGCTACAGGGGAGGGTCCTACGAGCAGTACTTC.

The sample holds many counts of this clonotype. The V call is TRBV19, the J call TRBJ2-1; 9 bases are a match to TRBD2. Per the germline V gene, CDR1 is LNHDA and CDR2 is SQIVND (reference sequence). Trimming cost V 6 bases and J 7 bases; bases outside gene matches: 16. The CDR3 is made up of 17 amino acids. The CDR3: CASSPHLGLAVINEQFF. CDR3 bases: TGTGCCAGTAGCCCCCACCTGGGACTAGCAGTGATTAATGAGCAGTTCTTC.

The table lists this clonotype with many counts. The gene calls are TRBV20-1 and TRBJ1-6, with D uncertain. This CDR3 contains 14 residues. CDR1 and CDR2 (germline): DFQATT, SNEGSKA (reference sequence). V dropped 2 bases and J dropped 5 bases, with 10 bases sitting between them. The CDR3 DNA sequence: TGCAGTGCTAGATCGGGAGGGAATAATTCACCCCTCCACTTT. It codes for CSARSGGNNSPLHF.

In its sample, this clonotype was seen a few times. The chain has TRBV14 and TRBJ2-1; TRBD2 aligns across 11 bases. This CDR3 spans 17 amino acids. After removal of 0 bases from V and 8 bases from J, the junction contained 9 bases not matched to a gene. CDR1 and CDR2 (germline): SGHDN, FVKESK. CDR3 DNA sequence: TGTGCCAGCAGCCAAGACCCCACTAGCGGGGGTAGGGATGAGCAGTTCTTC. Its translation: CASSQDPTSGGRDEQFF.

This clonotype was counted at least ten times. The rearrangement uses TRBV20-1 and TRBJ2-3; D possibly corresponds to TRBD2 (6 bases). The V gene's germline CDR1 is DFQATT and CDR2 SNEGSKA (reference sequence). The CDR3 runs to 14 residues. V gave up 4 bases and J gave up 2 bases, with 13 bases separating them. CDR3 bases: TGCAGTGCTAAGGTTAGCGGAATCACAGATACGCAGTATTTT. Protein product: CSAKVSGITDTQYF.

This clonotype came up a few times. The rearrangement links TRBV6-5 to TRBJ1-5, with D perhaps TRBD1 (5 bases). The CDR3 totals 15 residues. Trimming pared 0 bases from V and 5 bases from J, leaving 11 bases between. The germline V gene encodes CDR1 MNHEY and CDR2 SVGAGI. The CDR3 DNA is TGTGCCAGCAGTTACTCGCTGGGGACCCATCAGCCCCAGCATTTT. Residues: CASSYSLGTHQPQHF.